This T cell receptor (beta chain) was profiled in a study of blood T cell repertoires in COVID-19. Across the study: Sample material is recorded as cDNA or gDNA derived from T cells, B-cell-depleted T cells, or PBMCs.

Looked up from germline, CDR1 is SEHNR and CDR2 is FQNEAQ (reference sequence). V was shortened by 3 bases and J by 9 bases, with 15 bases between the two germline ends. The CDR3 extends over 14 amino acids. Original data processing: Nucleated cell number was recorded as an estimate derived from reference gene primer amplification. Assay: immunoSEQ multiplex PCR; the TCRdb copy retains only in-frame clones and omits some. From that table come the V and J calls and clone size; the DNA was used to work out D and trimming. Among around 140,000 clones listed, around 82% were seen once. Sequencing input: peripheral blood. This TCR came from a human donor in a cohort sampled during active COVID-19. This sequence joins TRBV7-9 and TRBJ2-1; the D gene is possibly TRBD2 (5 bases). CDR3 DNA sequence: TGTGCCAGCAGCTTCGGGCTAGCTGTGGGTGAGCAGTTCTTC. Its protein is CASSFGLAVGEQFF. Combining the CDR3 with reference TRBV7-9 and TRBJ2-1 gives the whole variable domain DTGVSQNPRHKITKRGQNVTFRCDPISEHNRLYWYRQTLGQGPEFLTYFQNEAQLEKSRLLSDRFSAERPKGSFSTLEIQRTEQGDSAMYLCASSFGLAVGEQFFGPGTRLTVL.